A single sample gave rise to the 11 T cell receptor beta chains below, sequenced in a study of cytomegalovirus exposure and HLA in healthy donors. Primers for the PCR totalled 60 Vbeta and 13 Jbeta. Method: immunoSEQ multiplex PCR; TCRdb's copy keeps in-frame clones and lacks some. The sample has some 180,000 clones, about 82% seen once. The source material was PBMCs. The receptors were sampled from a woman in her thirties in good health and CMV-seronegative.

The genes are TRBV6-5 and TRBJ1-1; TRBD1 might be the D (6 bases). Trimming left V 4 bases short and J 5 bases short, with 14 bases between. The V gene's germline CDR1 is MNHEY and CDR2 SVGAGI. CDR3 length equals 14 residues. CDR3 amino acids: CASSSLGGRTEAFF. DNA for the CDR3: TGTGCCAGCAGTTCCCTGGGGGGGCGGACTGAAGCTTTCTTT.

V gene TRBV5-1 combines with J gene TRBJ2-3; TRBD2 aligns across 15 bases. CDR3 length: 16 amino acids. Trimming took 4 bases from V and 4 from J; bases not matched to a gene: 4. Germline assignment: CDR1 SGHRS and CDR2 YFSETQ. In DNA form, the CDR3 reads TGCGCCAGCAGCCCCAGGACTAGCGGGGGGGCAGATACGCAGTATTTT. Protein product: CASSPRTSGGADTQYF.

V gene TRBV29-1 combines with J gene TRBJ2-2; TRBD1 agrees at 8 bases. J gave up 5 bases and V 4 bases, and 6 bases lay outside the gene matches. CDR1 is SQVTM and CDR2 is ANQGSEA in the germline V gene. The CDR3 loop spans 14 amino acids. The DNA of the CDR3 is TGCAGCGTTGTGGGGACAGGACCAACCGGGGAGCTGTTTTTT. This sequence encodes CSVVGTGPTGELFF.

This rearrangement joins TRBV7-9 to TRBJ1-2, with D maybe TRBD1 (6 bases). Trimming removed 3 bases from V and 6 bases from J, with 14 bases in between. The CDR3 spans 14 residues. In germline, CDR1 is SEHNR, CDR2 FQNEAQ (reference sequence). The CDR3 loop is CASSFTQGSDGYTF. For the CDR3, the DNA is TGTGCCAGCAGCTTTACACAGGGTTCGGATGGCTACACCTTC.

This sequence joins TRBV5-1 and TRBJ2-2, with D possibly being TRBD1 (6 bases). V gave up 4 bases and J gave up 7 bases, with 11 bases separating them. The CDR3 totals 13 residues. Germline CDR1 and CDR2: SGHRS and YFSETQ. In nucleotides, the CDR3 is TGCGCCAGCAGCAAAAGAGGGGGCGGGGAGCTGTTTTTT. Translation: CASSKRGGGELFF.

The chain carries TRBV19 and TRBJ2-3; 7 positions agree with TRBD1. The V gene end was trimmed by 6 bases and the J gene end by 1 base; junction bases not matched to a gene: 4. The germline V gene has CDR1 LNHDA and CDR2 SQIVND (reference sequence). The CDR3 has 14 residues. This CDR3 reads CASSNRGGTDTQYF. CDR3 nucleotide sequence: TGTGCCAGTAGCAACAGGGGAGGCACAGATACGCAGTATTTT.

V is TRBV2 and J is TRBJ1-1; the match to TRBD1 covers 7 bases. V lost 4 bases to trimming and J lost 4 bases; unmatched junction nucleotides: 3. The V gene's germline CDR1 is SNHLY and CDR2 FYNNEI. The CDR3 length is 13 residues. This CDR3 reads CASSGDRATEAFF. In nucleotides, the CDR3 is TGTGCCAGCAGTGGAGACAGGGCCACTGAAGCTTTCTTT.

The V gene is TRBV5-1, the J gene TRBJ1-5, with D possibly matching TRBD1 (5 bases). Trimming took 1 base from V and 1 from J, leaving 6 bases between them. The CDR3 loop spans 14 amino acids. The germline V gene encodes CDR1 SGHRS and CDR2 YFSETQ. The CDR3 sequence: CASSLSGSNQPQHF. For the CDR3, the DNA is TGCGCCAGCAGCTTGTCAGGGAGCAATCAGCCCCAGCATTTT. The full variable domain, rest sourced from reference TRBV5-1 and TRBJ1-5, is KAGVTQTPRYLIKTRGQQVTLSCSPISGHRSVSWYQQTPGQGLQFLFEYFSETQRNKGNFPGRFSGRQFSNSRSEMNVSTLELGDSALYLCASSLSGSNQPQHFGDGTRLSIL.

V gene TRBV5-1 combines with J gene TRBJ2-5, with a weak D call TRBD2 (6 bases). CDR1 and CDR2 from the germline V gene are SGHRS and YFSETQ. The CDR3 has 14 residues. With 4 bases removed from V and 4 bases from J, the gap between germline ends came to 14 bases. In DNA form, the CDR3 reads TGCGCCAGCAGCGGCGGGGTGGGAGGAGAGACCCAGTACTTC. It specifies CASSGGVGGETQYF. Looking up the rest from reference TRBV5-1 and TRBJ2-5 gives the full variable domain: KAGVTQTPRYLIKTRGQQVTLSCSPISGHRSVSWYQQTPGQGLQFLFEYFSETQRNKGNFPGRFSGRQFSNSRSEMNVSTLELGDSALYLCASSGGVGGETQYFGPGTRLLVL.

This clone was seen only once. The V call is TRBV2, the J call TRBJ1-4; perhaps TRBD1 as D (6 bases). The V end was cut by 6 bases, the J end by 8 bases, with 16 bases between. The germline V gene encodes CDR1 SNHLY and CDR2 FYNNEI. The CDR3 consists of 14 residues. The CDR3 bases are TGTGCCAGCAGCTCATCGACAGGAAGGGAAAAACTGTTTTTT. Protein sequence: CASSSSTGREKLFF.

This clone was found a few times. V usage is TRBV15 and J usage is TRBJ2-4; 7 bases line up with TRBD2. The CDR3 extends over 18 amino acids. J lost 2 bases, V lost 0 bases, and 10 bases had no gene match. Germline V lookup: CDR1 LNHNV, CDR2 YYDKDF (reference sequence). The CDR3 DNA sequence: TGTGCCACCAGCAGAGAGCCCCTTGGGGGGGTAACCAAAAACATTCAGTACTTC. Its translation: CATSREPLGGVTKNIQYF.